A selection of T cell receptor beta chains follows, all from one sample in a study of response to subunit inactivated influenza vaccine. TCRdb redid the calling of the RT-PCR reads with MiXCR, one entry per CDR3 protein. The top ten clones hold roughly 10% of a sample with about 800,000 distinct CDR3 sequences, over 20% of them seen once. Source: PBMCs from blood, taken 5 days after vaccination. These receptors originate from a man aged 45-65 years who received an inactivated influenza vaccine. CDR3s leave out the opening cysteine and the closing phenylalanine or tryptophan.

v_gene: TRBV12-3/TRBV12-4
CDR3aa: ASSLLGLAGGPGEQY

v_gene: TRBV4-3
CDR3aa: ASSQDLGTSGLF

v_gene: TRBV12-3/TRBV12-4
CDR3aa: ASSPEWNTQY

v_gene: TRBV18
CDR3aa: ASSSTGVNTGELF

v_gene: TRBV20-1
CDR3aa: SASREGRDTDTQY

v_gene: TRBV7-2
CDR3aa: ASSLAHSGTEAF

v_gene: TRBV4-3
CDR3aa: ASSQDVTAHEKLF

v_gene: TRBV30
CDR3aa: AWSRSRSFHSGANVLT

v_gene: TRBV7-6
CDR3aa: ASRPIAGGRDTQY

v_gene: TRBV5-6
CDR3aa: ASSLWLGLSSYEQY

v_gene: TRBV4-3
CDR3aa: ASSQDRGGIYEQY

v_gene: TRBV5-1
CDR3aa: ASRSSSGDTGELF

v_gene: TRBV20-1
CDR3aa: SARDRLAGGNEQF

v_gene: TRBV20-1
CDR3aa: SATGRQTGAF

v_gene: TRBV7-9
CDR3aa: ASSFLPGTTSYEQY

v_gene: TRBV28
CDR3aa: ASSRRQLQETQY

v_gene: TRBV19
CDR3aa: ASKDQGSSYNSPLH

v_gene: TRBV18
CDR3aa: ASSPPNRLAGVNEQY

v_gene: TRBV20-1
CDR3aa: SASAGTSSYEQY

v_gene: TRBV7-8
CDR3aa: ASSLGAGQRIY

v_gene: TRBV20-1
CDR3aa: SVRTSGRGNEQF

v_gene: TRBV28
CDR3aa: ASRHPRDRGSGRKTQY

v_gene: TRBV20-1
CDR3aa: SARVGLAGAGSYEQF

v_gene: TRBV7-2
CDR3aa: ASSLDRALYEQY

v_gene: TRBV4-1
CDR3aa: ASSQDLASGSNEQF